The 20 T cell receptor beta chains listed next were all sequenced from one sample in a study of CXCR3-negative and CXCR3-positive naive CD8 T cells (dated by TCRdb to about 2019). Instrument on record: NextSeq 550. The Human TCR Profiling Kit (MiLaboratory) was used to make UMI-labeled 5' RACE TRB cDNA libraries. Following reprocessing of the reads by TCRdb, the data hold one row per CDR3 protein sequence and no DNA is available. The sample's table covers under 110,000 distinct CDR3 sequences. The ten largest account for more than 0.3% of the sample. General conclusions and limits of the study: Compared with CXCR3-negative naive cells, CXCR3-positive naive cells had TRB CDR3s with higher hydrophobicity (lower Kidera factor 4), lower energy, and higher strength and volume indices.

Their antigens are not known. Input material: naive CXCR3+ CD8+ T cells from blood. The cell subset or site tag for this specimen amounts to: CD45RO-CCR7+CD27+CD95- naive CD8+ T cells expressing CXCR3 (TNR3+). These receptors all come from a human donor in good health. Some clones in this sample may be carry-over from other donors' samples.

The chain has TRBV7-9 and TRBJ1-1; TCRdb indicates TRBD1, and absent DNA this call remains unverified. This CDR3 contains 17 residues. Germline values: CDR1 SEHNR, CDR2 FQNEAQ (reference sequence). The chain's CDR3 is CASSSHPAQGANTEAFF.

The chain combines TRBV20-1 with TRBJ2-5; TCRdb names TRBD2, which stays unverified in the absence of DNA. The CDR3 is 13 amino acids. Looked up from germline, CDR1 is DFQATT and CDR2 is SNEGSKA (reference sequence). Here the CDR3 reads CSARRRATETQYF.

CDR3 amino acids: CASSESQGNEQFF. The J gene is TRBJ2-1, the V gene TRBV10-2; TCRdb's D call, TRBD1, is unchecked because there is no DNA. Per the germline V gene, CDR1 is WSHSY and CDR2 is SAAADI. The CDR3 has 13 amino acids.

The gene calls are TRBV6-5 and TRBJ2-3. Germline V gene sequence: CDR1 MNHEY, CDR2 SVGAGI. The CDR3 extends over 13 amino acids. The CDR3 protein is CASSSSGYDTQYF.

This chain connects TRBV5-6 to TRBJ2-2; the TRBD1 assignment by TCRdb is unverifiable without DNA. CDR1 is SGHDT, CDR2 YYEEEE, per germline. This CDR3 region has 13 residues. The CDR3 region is CASSGTFAGELFF. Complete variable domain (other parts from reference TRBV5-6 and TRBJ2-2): DAGVTQSPTHLIKTRGQQVTLRCSPKSGHDTVSWYQQALGQGPQFIFQYYEEEERQRGNFPDRFSGHQFPNYSSELNVNALLLGDSALYLCASSGTFAGELFFGEGSRLTVL.

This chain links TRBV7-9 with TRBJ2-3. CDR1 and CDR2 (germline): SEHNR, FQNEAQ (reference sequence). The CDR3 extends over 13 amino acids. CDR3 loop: CASSLEAGDTQYF.

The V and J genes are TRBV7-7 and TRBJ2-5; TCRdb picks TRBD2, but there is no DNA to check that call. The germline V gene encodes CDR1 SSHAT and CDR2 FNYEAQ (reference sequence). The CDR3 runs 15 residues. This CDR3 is CASSLSKDSQETQYF.

This chain's CDR3 is CSVEGTSGYNEQFF. The chain carries TRBV29-1 and TRBJ2-1; TCRdb designates TRBD2, a call that cannot be tested without DNA. The CDR3 spans 14 residues. Germline-derived CDR1 and CDR2 are SQVTM and ANQGSEA.

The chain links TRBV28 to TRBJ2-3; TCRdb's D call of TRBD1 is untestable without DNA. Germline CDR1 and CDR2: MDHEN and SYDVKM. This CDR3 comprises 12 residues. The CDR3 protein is CASQGDTDTQYF.

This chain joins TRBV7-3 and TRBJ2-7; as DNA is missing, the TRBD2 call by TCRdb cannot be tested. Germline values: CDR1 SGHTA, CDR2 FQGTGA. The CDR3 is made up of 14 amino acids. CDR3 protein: CASSLLGGADEQYF.

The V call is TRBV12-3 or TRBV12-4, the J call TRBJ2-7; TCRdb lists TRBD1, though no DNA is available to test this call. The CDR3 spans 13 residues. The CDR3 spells CASSFDRGQEQYF.

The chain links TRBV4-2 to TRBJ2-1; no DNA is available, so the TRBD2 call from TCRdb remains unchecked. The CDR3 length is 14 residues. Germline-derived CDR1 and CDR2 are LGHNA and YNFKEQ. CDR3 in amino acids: CASSQEGLALEQFF.

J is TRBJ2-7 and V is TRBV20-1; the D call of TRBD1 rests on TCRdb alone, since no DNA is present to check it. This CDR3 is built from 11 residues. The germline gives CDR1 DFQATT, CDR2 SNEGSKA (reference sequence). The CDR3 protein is CSAIQGYEQYF.

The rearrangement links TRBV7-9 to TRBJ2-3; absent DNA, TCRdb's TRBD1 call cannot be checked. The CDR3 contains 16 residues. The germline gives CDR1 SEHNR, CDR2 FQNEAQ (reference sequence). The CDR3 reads CASRTSPGSSTDTQYF.

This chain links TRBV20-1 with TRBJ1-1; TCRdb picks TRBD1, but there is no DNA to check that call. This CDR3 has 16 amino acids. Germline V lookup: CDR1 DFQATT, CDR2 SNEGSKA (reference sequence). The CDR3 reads CSAREWGQGMNTEAFF.

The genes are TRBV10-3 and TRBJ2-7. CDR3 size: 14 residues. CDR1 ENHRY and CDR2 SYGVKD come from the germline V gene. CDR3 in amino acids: CAIREREGSYEQYF.

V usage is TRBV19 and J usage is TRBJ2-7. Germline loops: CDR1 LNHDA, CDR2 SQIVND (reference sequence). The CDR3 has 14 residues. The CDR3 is CASSINDGSYEQYF.

CDR3 in amino acids: CASSLGTSSYNEQFF. The rearrangement joins TRBV5-1 to TRBJ2-1. The CDR3 loop spans 15 amino acids. Germline loops: CDR1 SGHRS, CDR2 YFSETQ.

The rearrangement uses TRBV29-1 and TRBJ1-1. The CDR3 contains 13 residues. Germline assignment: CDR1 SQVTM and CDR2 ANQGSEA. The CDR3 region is CSVEGQGGTEAFF.

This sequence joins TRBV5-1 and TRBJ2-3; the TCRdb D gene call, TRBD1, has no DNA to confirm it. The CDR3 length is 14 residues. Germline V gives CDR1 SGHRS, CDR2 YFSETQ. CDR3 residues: CASTGSVSGDTQYF.